This TCR beta chain was retrieved from a study of identical twins. Of note for this clonotype: The antigen remains unidentified.

Findings and caveats of the study: It was cross-sectional statistical analysis, not following the same donors, that the conclusions relied on.

Germline V gene sequence: CDR1 SGHDT, CDR2 YYEEEE. The CDR3 runs to 12 residues. With 2 bases removed from V and 3 bases from J, the gap between germline ends came to 6 bases. Each CDR3 protein is one row after TCRdb ran MiXCR on the 5' RACE reads. The sample yields roughly 480,000 distinct CDR3 sequences, less than 25% seen once. The same data also contributed to another study, on T cells expressing NK-cell markers.

The sequence came from a woman aged 18-29 years in good health. Sequenced input: CD4+ T cells sorted from blood. The chain joins TRBV5-6 to TRBJ2-7; D not resolved. CDR3 sequence reads: CASSFLRYEQYF. The CDR3 DNA is TGTGCCAGCAGCTTTTTGCGCTACGAGCAGTACTTC. Looking up the rest from reference TRBV5-6 and TRBJ2-7 gives the full variable domain: DAGVTQSPTHLIKTRGQQVTLRCSPKSGHDTVSWYQQALGQGPQFIFQYYEEEERQRGNFPDRFSGHQFPNYSSELNVNALLLGDSALYLCASSFLRYEQYFGPGTRLTVT.